This T cell receptor (beta chain) was sequenced during a study of T-cell memory formation after mild COVID-19. This clonotype was detected only a few times. Germline loops: CDR1 KGHSH, CDR2 LQKENI. V gave up 3 bases and J gave up 8 bases, with 16 bases separating them. This CDR3 is built from 14 residues. One entry per CDR3 protein results from TCRdb running MiXCR on the 5' RACE reads. Among fewer than 60,000 distinct CDR3 sequences listed, approximately 12% were seen once. This clonotype was obtained from a man aged 18 to 35 who had mild COVID-19 (a few samples of this study predate the infection). Cell type and time point are not known. The chain carries TRBV18 and TRBJ1-2, with D tentatively TRBD1 (5 bases). Sequences were obtained from PBMCs or a T cell subset sorted from them (not recorded which). The CDR3 region is CASSPNGGAGGYTF. In DNA, the CDR3 is TGTGCCAGCTCACCCAACGGTGGGGCTGGCGGCTACACCTTC.